This T cell receptor (beta chain) emerged from a study of T-cell memory formation after mild COVID-19. General study points: Nothing confirmed that second-wave clones peaking on day 37 were specific for SARS-CoV-2. Pre-infection memory already had some responding clones, implying cross-reactive memory joined.

As to this clonotype: What it binds is unknown.

Germline values: CDR1 GTSNPN, CDR2 SVGIG (reference sequence). The CDR3 totals 15 residues. After removal of 3 bases from V and 2 bases from J, the junction contained 7 bases not matched to a gene. Amplification by 5'RACE using constant-segment primers produced TCR alpha and TCR beta cDNA libraries that carried sample barcodes and UMIs. Using its own MiXCR run on the 5' RACE reads, TCRdb lists one record per CDR3 protein. The sample holds approximately 440,000 distinct CDR3 sequences, roughly 20% seen once. The TCR sequence derives from an adult woman who had mild COVID-19 (a few samples of this study predate the infection). Cell type and time point are not known. The sample comprised PBMCs or a T cell subset sorted from them (not recorded which). The rearrangement uses TRBV30 and TRBJ2-3, with 8 positions matching TRBD1. This CDR3 reads CAWSRTGGYTDTQYF. The CDR3 DNA reads as TGTGCCTGGAGCCGAACAGGGGGTTACACAGATACGCAGTATTTT.